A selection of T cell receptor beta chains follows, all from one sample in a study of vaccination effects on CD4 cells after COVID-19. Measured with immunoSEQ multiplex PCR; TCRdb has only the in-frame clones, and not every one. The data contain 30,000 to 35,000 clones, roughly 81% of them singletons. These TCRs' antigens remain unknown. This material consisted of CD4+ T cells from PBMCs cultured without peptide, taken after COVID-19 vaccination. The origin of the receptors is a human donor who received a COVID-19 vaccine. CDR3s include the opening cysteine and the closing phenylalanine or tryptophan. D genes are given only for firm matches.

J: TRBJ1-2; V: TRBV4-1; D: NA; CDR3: CASSQPLWLRGNYGYTF; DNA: TGCGCCAGCAGCCAACCGCTTTGGTTAAGGGGCAACTATGGCTACACCTTC
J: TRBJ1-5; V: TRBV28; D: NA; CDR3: CASSAAQGRSQPQHF; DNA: TGTGCCAGCAGTGCCGCACAGGGACGAAGTCAGCCCCAGCATTTT
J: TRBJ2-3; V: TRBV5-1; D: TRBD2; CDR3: CASSLGLAGGSTDTQYF; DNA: TGCGCCAGCAGCTTGGGGCTAGCGGGGGGGAGCACAGATACGCAGTATTTT
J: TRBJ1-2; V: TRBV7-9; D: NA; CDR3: CASSFKTGLGGYTF; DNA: TGTGCCAGCAGCTTTAAGACCGGTCTGGGTGGCTACACCTTC
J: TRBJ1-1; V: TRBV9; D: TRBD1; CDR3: CASSGGTGHPLITEAFF; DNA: TGTGCCAGCAGCGGTGGGACAGGGCACCCCCTCATCACTGAAGCTTTCTTT
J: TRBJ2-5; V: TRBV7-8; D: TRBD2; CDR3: CASSLGSGGGQETQYF; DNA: TGTGCCAGCAGCTTAGGTAGCGGGGGGGGCCAAGAGACCCAGTACTTC
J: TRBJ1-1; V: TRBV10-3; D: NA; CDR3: CAIRALGGDTEAFF; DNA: TGTGCCATCAGGGCCTTAGGGGGGGACACTGAAGCTTTCTTT
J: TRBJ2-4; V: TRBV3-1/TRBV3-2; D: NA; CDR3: CASSQDAGYGIQYF; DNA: TGTGCCAGCAGCCAAGATGCGGGGTATGGCATTCAGTACTTC
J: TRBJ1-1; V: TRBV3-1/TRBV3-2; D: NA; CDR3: CASSQDGVGDTEAFF; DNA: TGTGCCAGCAGCCAAGACGGGGTGGGCGACACTGAAGCTTTCTTT
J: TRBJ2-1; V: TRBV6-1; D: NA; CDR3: CASSEEAGRSSYNEQFF; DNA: TGTGCCAGCAGTGAAGAGGCAGGGAGAAGCTCCTACAATGAGCAGTTCTTC
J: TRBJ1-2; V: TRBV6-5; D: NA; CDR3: CATTRGDEGYTF; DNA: TGTGCCACCACGAGGGGGGATGAGGGCTACACCTTC